This TCR beta chain was sequenced during a study of T cells in Graves' hyperthyroidism and ophthalmopathy. The study, taken as a whole, reports: Most expanded thyroid clonotypes above 0.001 recurred in blood.

Germline V gene sequence: CDR1 SGHTA, CDR2 FQGTGA. V shed 3 bases and J shed 1 base, with 6 bases lying between them. The CDR3 has 13 amino acids. Amplified TCR beta CDR3 regions came from RNA transcripts. First-round RT-PCR with HTBI primers amplified the TCR CDR3 region. TCRdb reanalysed the multiplex PCR reads using MiXCR and keeps one entry per CDR3 protein. The table shows some 800,000 distinct CDR3 sequences, with over 35% occurring only once. This clonotype appeared many times. The target antigen is unknown. Each diagnosis was grounded in clinical symptoms, serum thyroxine and TRAb, thyroid ultrasound, and orbital computed tomography.

The chain couples TRBV7-3 to TRBJ1-1; D is unresolved. The sequenced sample was blood. The receptor was derived from a man in his late teens or twenties with Graves' hyperthyroidism. The CDR3 protein is CASSFSENTEAFF. The CDR3 region has the DNA TGTGCCAGCAGCTTTTCAGAGAACACTGAAGCTTTCTTT.